This is a list of T cell receptor beta chains from one sample in a study of blood T cells in healthy people across ages. Via MiXCR, TCRdb re-called the 5' RACE reads, giving one row per CDR3 protein. The sample carries fewer than 900,000 distinct CDR3 sequences, roughly 49% recorded once. The sample consisted of blood. All receptors come from a woman aged 55-69 years in good health. Both conserved end residues are part of each CDR3. The order of the fields is CDR3 DNA, CDR3 protein, D gene, clone size, V gene, J gene. D genes are given only for firm matches. Clone size appears in some rows only: once, few, many, or a class for an expanded clone.

CDR3nt: TGTGCCAGCGGGACGGGTGCCTACGAGCAGTACTTC; CDR3aa: CASGTGAYEQYF; d_gene: -; abundance: few; v_gene: TRBV27; j_gene: TRBJ2-7
CDR3nt: TGTGCCAGCAGCGTAAGGGGCGGGAGAGAGCAGTACTTC; CDR3aa: CASSVRGGREQYF; d_gene: TRBD2; abundance: -; v_gene: TRBV7-2; j_gene: TRBJ2-5
CDR3nt: TGTGCCAGCAGTCAAAGCGGGAGCCTTTCCAATGAGCAGTTCTTC; CDR3aa: CASSQSGSLSNEQFF; d_gene: TRBD2; abundance: -; v_gene: TRBV3-1; j_gene: TRBJ2-1
CDR3nt: TGTGCCAGCAACGTAGCTGAGGGGACCGAGCAGTACTTC; CDR3aa: CASNVAEGTEQYF; d_gene: -; abundance: -; v_gene: TRBV9; j_gene: TRBJ2-7
CDR3nt: TGTGCCAGCAGTTCCTTCGACAGGGACTCCTACAATGAGCAGTACTTC; CDR3aa: CASSSFDRDSYNEQYF; d_gene: -; abundance: -; v_gene: TRBV28; j_gene: TRBJ2-7
CDR3nt: TGCAGTGCTACCGGGACTAGGGGCAGGTACGAGCAGTACTTC; CDR3aa: CSATGTRGRYEQYF; d_gene: TRBD2; abundance: -; v_gene: TRBV20-1; j_gene: TRBJ2-7
CDR3nt: TGTGCCAGCAGCCAATCACTTCCGGGACTAGCGGGATATGAGCAGTTCTTC; CDR3aa: CASSQSLPGLAGYEQFF; d_gene: TRBD2; abundance: few; v_gene: TRBV4-2; j_gene: TRBJ2-1
CDR3nt: TGTGCCAGCAGCCTCACGGGGGTGAACACAGATACGCAGTATTTT; CDR3aa: CASSLTGVNTDTQYF; d_gene: -; abundance: -; v_gene: TRBV11-3; j_gene: TRBJ2-3
CDR3nt: TGTGCCAGCAGCCCTGGGTTCCTGTTTGCGAAGACTAGCACAGATACGCAGTATTTT; CDR3aa: CASSPGFLFAKTSTDTQYF; d_gene: -; abundance: -; v_gene: TRBV28; j_gene: TRBJ2-3
CDR3nt: TGTGCCGCCTCGGACAGTAATCAGCCCCAGCATTTT; CDR3aa: CAASDSNQPQHF; d_gene: -; abundance: -; v_gene: TRBV30; j_gene: TRBJ1-5
CDR3nt: TGTGCCAGCAGTTACCCGACTAGCGGGAGTTCGTACAATGAGCAGTTCTTC; CDR3aa: CASSYPTSGSSYNEQFF; d_gene: TRBD2; abundance: few; v_gene: TRBV6-2/TRBV6-3; j_gene: TRBJ2-1